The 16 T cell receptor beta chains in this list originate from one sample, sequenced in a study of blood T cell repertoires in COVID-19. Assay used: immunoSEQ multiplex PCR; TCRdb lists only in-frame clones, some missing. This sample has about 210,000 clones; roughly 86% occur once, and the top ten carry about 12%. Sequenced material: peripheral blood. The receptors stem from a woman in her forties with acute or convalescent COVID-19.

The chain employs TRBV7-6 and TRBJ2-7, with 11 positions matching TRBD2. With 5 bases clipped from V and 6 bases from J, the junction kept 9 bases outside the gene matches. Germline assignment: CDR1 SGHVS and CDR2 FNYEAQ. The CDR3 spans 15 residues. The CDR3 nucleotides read TGTGCCAGCAGCGTTCGTAGCGGGGGGGCCGGCGAGCAGTACTTC. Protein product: CASSVRSGGAGEQYF.

The CDR3 loop reads CASSQQTGGYEQYF. The DNA for the CDR3 is TGTGCCAGCAGTCAACAGACAGGGGGCTACGAGCAGTACTTC. The chain combines TRBV3-1 (or the pseudogene TRBV3-2) with TRBJ2-7, with TRBD1 matching over 9 bases. Trimming at V came to 6 bases and at J to 3 bases, leaving 6 bases not matched to a gene. Per germline, CDR1 LGHDT and CDR2 YNNKEL (reference sequence). CDR3 length equals 14 residues.

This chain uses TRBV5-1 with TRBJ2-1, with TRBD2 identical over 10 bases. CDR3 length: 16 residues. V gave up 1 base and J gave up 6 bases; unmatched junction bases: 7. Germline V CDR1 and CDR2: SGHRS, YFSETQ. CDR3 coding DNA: TGCGCCAGCAGCTTGAGCGGGAGGGCCGGAAGCAATGAGCAGTTCTTC. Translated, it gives CASSLSGRAGSNEQFF.

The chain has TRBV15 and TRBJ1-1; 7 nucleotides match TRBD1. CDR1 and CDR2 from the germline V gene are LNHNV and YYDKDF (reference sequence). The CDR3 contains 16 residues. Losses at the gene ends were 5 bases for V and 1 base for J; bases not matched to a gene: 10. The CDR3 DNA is TGTGCCACCAGCGGAACGACAGGGCTCCGGAACACTGAAGCTTTCTTT. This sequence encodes CATSGTTGLRNTEAFF.

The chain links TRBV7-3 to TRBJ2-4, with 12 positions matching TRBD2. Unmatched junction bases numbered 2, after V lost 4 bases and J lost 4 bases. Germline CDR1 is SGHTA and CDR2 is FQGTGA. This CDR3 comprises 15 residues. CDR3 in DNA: TGTGCCAGCAGCTCTAGCGGGGGGGTTAAAAACATTCAGTACTTC. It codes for CASSSSGGVKNIQYF. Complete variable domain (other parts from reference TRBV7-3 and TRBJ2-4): GAGVSQTPSNKVTEKGKYVELRCDPISGHTALYWYRQSLGQGPEFLIYFQGTGAADDSGLPNDRFFAVRPEGSVSTLKIQRTERGDSAVYLCASSSSGGVKNIQYFGAGTRLSVL.

CDR3 nucleotides: TGTGCCAGCAGCTTGGGGACAGGGGGCCGCGATGAGCAGTTCTTC. Residues: CASSLGTGGRDEQFF. V and J are TRBV11-2 and TRBJ2-1; TRBD1 agrees at 12 bases. The CDR3 is 15 residues long. Germline values: CDR1 SGHAT, CDR2 FQNNGV. V lost 3 bases, J lost 8 bases, and 5 bases stayed unmatched.

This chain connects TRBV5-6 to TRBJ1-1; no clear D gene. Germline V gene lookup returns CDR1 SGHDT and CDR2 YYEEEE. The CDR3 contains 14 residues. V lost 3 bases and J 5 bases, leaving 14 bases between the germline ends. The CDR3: CASSSWFPRTEAFF. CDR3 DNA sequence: TGTGCCAGCAGCTCTTGGTTCCCGAGGACTGAAGCTTTCTTT.

This CDR3 reads CASSSLRDRGRTEAFF. CDR3 sequence (DNA): TGCGCCAGCAGCTCGCTCCGGGACAGGGGGCGAACTGAAGCTTTCTTT. The chain couples TRBV5-1 to TRBJ1-1, with 12 bases lining up with TRBD1. With V trimmed by 3 bases and J by 5 bases, 8 bases remained unmatched. This CDR3 region has 16 residues. Germline loops: CDR1 SGHRS, CDR2 YFSETQ.

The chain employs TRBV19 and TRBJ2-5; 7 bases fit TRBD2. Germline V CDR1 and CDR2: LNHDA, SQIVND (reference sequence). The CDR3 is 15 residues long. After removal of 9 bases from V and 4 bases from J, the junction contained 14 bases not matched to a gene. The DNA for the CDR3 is TGTGCCAGCAGGAGGGCAGGGAGGGTCGCAGAGACCCAGTACTTC. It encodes CASRRAGRVAETQYF.

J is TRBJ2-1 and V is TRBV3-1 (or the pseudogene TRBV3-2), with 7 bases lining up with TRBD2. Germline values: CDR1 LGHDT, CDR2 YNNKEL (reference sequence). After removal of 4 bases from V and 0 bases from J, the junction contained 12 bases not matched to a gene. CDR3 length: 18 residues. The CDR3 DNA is TGTGCCAGCAGCCCCTCGGCTAGCGGCTATCTCTCCTACAATGAGCAGTTCTTC. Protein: CASSPSASGYLSYNEQFF.

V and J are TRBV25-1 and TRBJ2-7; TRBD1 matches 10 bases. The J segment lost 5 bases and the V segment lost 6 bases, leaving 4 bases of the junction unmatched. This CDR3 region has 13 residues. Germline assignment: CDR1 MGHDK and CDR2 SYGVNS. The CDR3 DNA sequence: TGTGCCAGCAGCTCCGGACAGGGGGACGAGCAGTACTTC. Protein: CASSSGQGDEQYF.

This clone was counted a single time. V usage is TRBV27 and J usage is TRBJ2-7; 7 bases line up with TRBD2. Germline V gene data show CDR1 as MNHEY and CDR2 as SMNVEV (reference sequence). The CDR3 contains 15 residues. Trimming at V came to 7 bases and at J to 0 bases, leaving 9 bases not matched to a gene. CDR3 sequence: CASKAREGPSYEQYF. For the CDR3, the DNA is TGTGCCAGCAAAGCGAGGGAGGGTCCCTCCTACGAGCAGTACTTC.

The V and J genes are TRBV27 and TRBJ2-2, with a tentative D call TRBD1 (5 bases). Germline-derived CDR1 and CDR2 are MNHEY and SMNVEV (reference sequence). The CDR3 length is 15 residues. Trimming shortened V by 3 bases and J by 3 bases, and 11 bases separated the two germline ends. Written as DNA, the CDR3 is TGTGCCAGCAGTTTTTTGGGGCCTGACACCGGGGAGCTGTTTTTT. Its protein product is CASSFLGPDTGELFF.

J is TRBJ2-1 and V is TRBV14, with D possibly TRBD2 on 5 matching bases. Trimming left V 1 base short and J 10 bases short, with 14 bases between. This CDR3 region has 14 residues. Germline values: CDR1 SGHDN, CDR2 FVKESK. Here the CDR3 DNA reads TGTGCCAGCAGCCAAGCAGTGGGTAGCGCAGAGCAGTTCTTC. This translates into CASSQAVGSAEQFF. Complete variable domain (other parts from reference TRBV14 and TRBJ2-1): EAGVTQFPSHSVIEKGQTVTLRCDPISGHDNLYWYRRVMGKEIKFLLHFVKESKQDESGMPNNRFLAERTGGTYSTLKVQPAELEDSGVYFCASSQAVGSAEQFFGPGTRLTVL.

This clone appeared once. The CDR3 reads CAISEWSGGPYSYNEQFF. The CDR3 nucleotides read TGTGCCATCAGTGAGTGGAGCGGGGGGCCTTACTCCTACAATGAGCAGTTCTTC. This chain connects TRBV10-3 to TRBJ2-1, with 9 bases fitting TRBD2. Germline V gives CDR1 ENHRY, CDR2 SYGVKD. CDR3 size: 18 residues. Trimming at V came to 1 base and at J to 0 bases, leaving 7 bases not matched to a gene.

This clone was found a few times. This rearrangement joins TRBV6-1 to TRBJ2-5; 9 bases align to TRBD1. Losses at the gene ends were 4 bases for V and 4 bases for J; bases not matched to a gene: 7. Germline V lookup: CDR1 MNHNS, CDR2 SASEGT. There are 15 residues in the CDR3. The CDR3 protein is CASSVGTGLRETQYF. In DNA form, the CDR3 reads TGTGCCAGCAGTGTGGGGACAGGGCTCAGAGAGACCCAGTACTTC.